This TCR beta chain was documented in a study of blood T cells in healthy people across ages. It was with a sample-barcoded 5' primer and a J-beta primer mix that a second PCR of roughly 7 to 12 cycles was run. TCRdb used MiXCR to reprocess the 5' RACE reads, holding one entry per CDR3 protein. The data contain hundreds of thousands of distinct CDR3 sequences, roughly 34% of them seen just once; the ten biggest clones take up 10% to 15%. A minimum of 7 million PBMCs was isolated per sample. General study results and limits: Among T cells, TCR beta diversity per million cells dropped roughly linearly as age rose. PBMCs were not sorted, which prevented a conclusive comparison of naive versus antigen-experienced cells.

Of note for this clonotype: The antigen remains undetermined.

The source material was blood. The receptor's source is a man aged 18-30 years in good health.

The CDR3 DNA reads TGTGCCAGCAGCTTCAGGGAAGGGGGGACTGAAGCTTTCTTT. Amino acids: CASSFREGGTEAFF. The chain has TRBV7-6 and TRBJ1-1; maybe TRBD1 (6 bases). CDR1 SGHVS and CDR2 FNYEAQ come from the germline V gene. The germline V and J ends were trimmed by 3 bases and 5 bases, with 13 bases remaining between them. The CDR3 runs to 14 residues.